The 19 T cell receptor beta chains in this list originate from one sample, sequenced in a study of beta chain features in type 1 diabetes. The isolated RNA, all of it, was reverse transcribed, so expressed TCRB transcripts were what got sequenced. The table came from immunoSEQ multiplex PCR; TCRdb's copy has only in-frame clones and leaves some out. The table lists under 850,000 clones, roughly 13% of them singletons, with 0.022% in the top ten. Whole-study results and caveats: Moderate yet significant TCRB CDR3 shortening was seen in Type 1 diabetes patients in all four CD4+ subsets.

These receptors are not linked to any known antigen. The sequencing sample was made of naive CD4+ T cells from blood. These receptors were taken from a man younger than 30 with type 1 diabetes.

This clone was counted only a few times. The CDR3, as DNA: TGTGCTAGTGGTTTGGGACAGGGGAACACTGAAGCTTTCTTT. As protein: CASGLGQGNTEAFF. V is TRBV12-5 and J is TRBJ1-1; 7 positions agree with TRBD1. V shed 1 base, J shed 1 base, and the junction held 0 bases outside the gene matches. The CDR3 totals 14 residues. Germline V gene sequence: CDR1 LGHNT, CDR2 FRNRAP.

A few counts support this clone. This chain connects TRBV7-6 to TRBJ1-6; 8 nucleotides agree with TRBD1. With 4 bases clipped from V and 10 bases from J, the junction kept 21 bases outside the gene matches. The germline gives CDR1 SGHVS, CDR2 FNYEAQ. The CDR3 is made up of 19 amino acids. This chain's CDR3 is CASSSAFGQGATRGSPLHF. The CDR3 bases are TGTGCCAGCAGCTCCGCTTTCGGGCAGGGGGCAACTCGTGGATCACCCCTCCACTTT.

The rearrangement links TRBV10-3 to TRBJ2-5; 8 bases fit TRBD1. There are 14 residues in the CDR3. V dropped 6 bases and J dropped 5; count of bases not matched to a gene: 8. Germline CDR1 is ENHRY and CDR2 is SYGVKD. The CDR3, as DNA: TGTGCCATCAGGGACAGGGCCGGGGCCGAGACCCAGTACTTC. Its translation: CAIRDRAGAETQYF.

The V gene is TRBV7-3, the J gene TRBJ2-3, with D perhaps TRBD1 or TRBD2 (6 bases each). CDR1 SGHTA and CDR2 FQGTGA come from the germline V gene. The CDR3 length is 16 residues. V dropped 1 base and J dropped 4 bases, with 15 bases sitting between them. The CDR3 bases are TGTGCCAGCAGCTTAAGTCGGGGGCCCGGCGCAGATACGCAGTATTTT. It translates to CASSLSRGPGADTQYF.

This chain uses TRBV11-2 with TRBJ1-2, with 7 nucleotides matching TRBD1. The CDR3 spans 15 residues. Germline CDR1 SGHAT, CDR2 FQNNGV. The V and J ends lost 5 bases and 3 bases, in that order; junction bases with no gene match: 9. The CDR3 bases are TGTGCCAGCAGCCCCCGGGACAGCCTATACTATGGCTACACCTTC. The encoded protein is CASSPRDSLYYGYTF. Together with reference TRBV11-2 and TRBJ1-2, the CDR3 gives the full variable domain: EAGVAQSPRYKIIEKRQSVAFWCNPISGHATLYWYQQILGQGPKLLIQFQNNGVVDDSQLPKDRFSAERLKGVDSTLKIQPAKLEDSAVYLCASSPRDSLYYGYTFGSGTRLTVV.

The chain links TRBV4-1 to TRBJ2-7; D might be TRBD1 (6 bases). From germline, CDR1 is MGHRA and CDR2 YSYEKL. CDR3 size: 16 residues. V shed 5 bases and J shed 3 bases, with 20 bases lying between them. CDR3 sequence reads: CASSSRTQGKHYEQYF. CDR3 nucleotides: TGCGCCAGCAGCTCCAGGACCCAGGGGAAACACTACGAGCAGTACTTC.

The CDR3 spells CASSSAGRYNEQFF. The CDR3 DNA sequence: TGTGCCAGCAGCTCAGCGGGACGATACAATGAGCAGTTCTTC. The rearrangement joins TRBV5-6 to TRBJ2-1; 7 bases fit TRBD2. The germline CDR1 and CDR2 sequences are SGHDT and YYEEEE. The CDR3 spans 14 residues. V was clipped by 3 bases and J by 4 bases; unmatched bases: 4. Filled out from reference TRBV5-6 and TRBJ2-1, the complete variable domain reads DAGVTQSPTHLIKTRGQQVTLRCSPKSGHDTVSWYQQALGQGPQFIFQYYEEEERQRGNFPDRFSGHQFPNYSSELNVNALLLGDSALYLCASSSAGRYNEQFFGPGTRLTVL.

This clone has just a few counts. The genes are TRBV25-1 and TRBJ2-3, with D unclear. Trimming shortened V by 6 bases and J by 3 bases, and 10 bases separated the two germline ends. This CDR3 has 13 residues. Germline V gene sequence: CDR1 MGHDK, CDR2 SYGVNS. Written as DNA, the CDR3 is TGTGCCAGCAGCGTATTCGGGACAGATACGCAGTATTTT. It specifies CASSVFGTDTQYF.

This clone has a handful of counts. This chain uses TRBV9 with TRBJ1-5; 9 nucleotides agree with TRBD1. The CDR3 consists of 15 residues. The germline V gene has CDR1 SGDLS and CDR2 YYNGEE. Trimming removed 0 bases from V and 3 bases from J; junction bases left unmatched: 1. The CDR3 DNA reads as TGTGCCAGCAGCGTAGGGACAGGGGTCAATCAGCCCCAGCATTTT. Translating it yields CASSVGTGVNQPQHF.

The chain recombines TRBV7-8 with TRBJ1-3; TRBD1 is a possible D gene (5 bases). CDR1 and CDR2 (germline): SGHVS, FQNEAQ. Trimming took off 5 bases at V and 0 bases at J, with 11 bases between the two ends. The CDR3 contains 15 residues. CDR3 DNA sequence: TGTGCCAGCAGCCTCGCAGGGATCTCTGGAAACACCATATATTTT. Residues: CASSLAGISGNTIYF. Combining the CDR3 with reference TRBV7-8 and TRBJ1-3 gives the whole variable domain GAGVSQSPRYKVAKRGQDVALRCDPISGHVSLFWYQQALGQGPEFLTYFQNEAQLDKSGLPSDRFFAERPEGSVSTLKIQRTQQEDSAVYLCASSLAGISGNTIYFGEGSWLTVV.

This clone was seen just once. V gene TRBV6-6 combines with J gene TRBJ1-5, with a weak D call TRBD1 (6 bases). Germline assignment: CDR1 MNHNY and CDR2 SVGAGI (reference sequence). V lost 6 bases to trimming and J lost 6 bases, with 12 bases between them. The CDR3 consists of 13 residues. The CDR3 loop reads CASRWGAGQPQHF. For the CDR3, the DNA is TGTGCCAGCAGGTGGGGGGCAGGTCAGCCCCAGCATTTT.

V gene TRBV27 combines with J gene TRBJ1-6, with D possibly being TRBD1 (5 bases). Germline CDR1 reads MNHEY; CDR2 reads SMNVEV (reference sequence). The CDR3 runs to 18 residues. Trimming cost V 0 bases and J 11 bases, with 23 bases left between them. CDR3 in amino acids: CASSLSYSRTGRGPPLHF. The CDR3 DNA reads as TGTGCCAGCAGTTTATCGTATTCTCGAACAGGCCGGGGCCCACCCCTCCACTTT.

This clone has a handful of counts. The genes are TRBV2 and TRBJ2-2, with TRBD2 identical over 12 bases. Germline-derived CDR1 and CDR2 are SNHLY and FYNNEI. The ends lost 6 bases at V and 5 bases at J; junction bases unmatched: 1. This CDR3 is 14 amino acids long. The CDR3 DNA sequence: TGTGCCAGCAGCACTAGCGGGGGGACCGGGGAGCTGTTTTTT. Translated, it gives CASSTSGGTGELFF.

This chain connects TRBV7-2 to TRBJ1-1, with 7 positions matching TRBD1. V lost 1 base, J lost 5 bases, and 4 bases stayed unmatched. CDR1 and CDR2 from the germline V gene are SGHTA and FQGNSA. This CDR3 region has 14 residues. The CDR3 protein is CASSLVPGGTEAFF. Written as DNA, the CDR3 is TGTGCCAGCAGCTTAGTTCCAGGGGGGACTGAAGCTTTCTTT.

The chain is built from TRBV28 and TRBJ1-2, with 9 bases lining up with TRBD1. Germline V gene lookup returns CDR1 MDHEN and CDR2 SYDVKM. V dropped 6 bases and J dropped 5; count of bases not matched to a gene: 7. CDR3 length: 14 amino acids. The CDR3 loop is CASSPGTGIYGYTF. In DNA form, the CDR3 reads TGTGCCAGCAGCCCCGGGACAGGGATATATGGCTACACCTTC.

Only a few counts were recorded for this clone. V gene TRBV7-9 combines with J gene TRBJ2-3; TRBD1 aligns across 10 bases. CDR3 length: 14 amino acids. V shed 5 bases, J shed 4 bases, and the junction held 3 bases outside the gene matches. Per the germline V gene, CDR1 is SEHNR and CDR2 is FQNEAQ (reference sequence). The CDR3 DNA is TGTGCCAGCAGCCCCGGACAGGGGGCAGATACGCAGTATTTT. It codes for CASSPGQGADTQYF.

The V call is TRBV5-1, the J call TRBJ1-6; the D is unclear. This CDR3 is 14 amino acids long. Germline CDR1 SGHRS, CDR2 YFSETQ. V lost 0 bases and J lost 7, with 8 bases in between. The CDR3 reads CASSLGQLNSPLHF. The CDR3 DNA reads as TGCGCCAGCAGCTTGGGGCAGCTGAATTCACCCCTCCACTTT.

This clone was detected a few times. V gene TRBV4-2 combines with J gene TRBJ1-1, with no clear D. Trimming took 0 bases from V and 5 from J, leaving 13 bases between them. Per germline, CDR1 LGHNA and CDR2 YNFKEQ. The CDR3 spans 15 residues. CDR3 region: CASSQDNGYSTEAFF. As DNA, the CDR3 is TGTGCCAGCAGCCAAGATAACGGCTACTCGACTGAAGCTTTCTTT.

On this clone itself: In the same sample, other DNA sequences code for this CDR3. This chain uses TRBV10-3 with TRBJ2-2; maybe TRBD2 (6 bases). The V end lost 2 bases, the J end lost 6 bases, and 7 bases lay between the germline ends. Per germline, CDR1 ENHRY and CDR2 SYGVKD. The length of the CDR3 is 13 residues. The CDR3 nucleotides are TGTGCCATCAGTGAGGCGGGGTCCGGGGAGCTGTTTTTT. This translates into CAISEAGSGELFF.